These T cell receptor beta chains were read from a single sample in a study of T cell responses to AZD1222 COVID-19 vaccine. The protocol was immunoSEQ multiplex PCR, while the TCRdb copy is restricted to in-frame clones and leaves out a portion. The data contain 130,000 to 150,000 clones, approximately 89% of them singletons. Here the sequenced sample was peripheral blood, taken on day 0 of AZD1222 vaccination. The receptor set was obtained from an adult in good health. CDR3s include the opening cysteine and the closing phenylalanine or tryptophan. The order of the fields is clone size, D gene, V gene, J gene, CDR3 DNA, CDR3 protein. A D gene is named only where the DNA matches it firmly. Clone size is given for some rows only: seen once, a few or many times, or a class if the clone is expanded.

abundance: .
d_gene: .
v_gene: TRBV18
j_gene: TRBJ1-1
CDR3nt: TGTGCCAGCTTATATGACTACATGAACACTGAAGCTTTCTTT
CDR3aa: CASLYDYMNTEAFF

abundance: few
d_gene: .
v_gene: TRBV10-2
j_gene: TRBJ1-5
CDR3nt: TGCGCCAGCAGAGGGGGGGGCAATCAGCCCCAGCATTTT
CDR3aa: CASRGGGNQPQHF

abundance: .
d_gene: .
v_gene: TRBV4-3
j_gene: TRBJ2-7
CDR3nt: TGCGCCAGCAGCCAAGACTACGCTGACGTCTACGAGCAGTACTTC
CDR3aa: CASSQDYADVYEQYF

abundance: .
d_gene: .
v_gene: TRBV12-5
j_gene: TRBJ1-2
CDR3nt: TGTGCTAGTGGCCCTGACCCTGGCTACACCTTC
CDR3aa: CASGPDPGYTF

abundance: once
d_gene: TRBD2
v_gene: TRBV4-3
j_gene: TRBJ2-1
CDR3nt: TGCGCCAGCAGCCAAGGAGGGCCGGGAGGTTTTAACAATGAGCAGTTCTTC
CDR3aa: CASSQGGPGGFNNEQFF

abundance: .
d_gene: TRBD1
v_gene: TRBV11-2
j_gene: TRBJ2-7
CDR3nt: TGTGCCAGCAGCTTAAAGAGAGGGATACCGGGACAGGGGACGGACGAGCAGTACTTC
CDR3aa: CASSLKRGIPGQGTDEQYF

abundance: once
d_gene: .
v_gene: TRBV18
j_gene: TRBJ2-7
CDR3nt: TGTGCCAGCTCCCTCCGGGGCTCCTACGAGCAGTACTTC
CDR3aa: CASSLRGSYEQYF

abundance: .
d_gene: .
v_gene: TRBV30
j_gene: TRBJ1-3
CDR3nt: TGTGCCTGGAGGACAGTCCCCAGCGGAAACACCATATATTTT
CDR3aa: CAWRTVPSGNTIYF

abundance: .
d_gene: TRBD2
v_gene: TRBV9
j_gene: TRBJ2-1
CDR3nt: TGTGCCAGCAGCGCTAGCGGGACGACGGTAAATGAGCAGTTCTTC
CDR3aa: CASSASGTTVNEQFF

abundance: .
d_gene: .
v_gene: TRBV2
j_gene: TRBJ1-2
CDR3nt: TGTGCCAGTTTGACCAACGAGGGCTACACCTTC
CDR3aa: CASLTNEGYTF

abundance: .
d_gene: .
v_gene: TRBV20-1
j_gene: TRBJ1-1
CDR3nt: TGCAGTGCCCCGGGGAACACTGAAGCTTTCTTT
CDR3aa: CSAPGNTEAFF

abundance: .
d_gene: TRBD2
v_gene: TRBV7-2
j_gene: TRBJ2-1
CDR3nt: TGTGCCAGCAGCCTTAGCGGGGGGACCTACAATGAGCAGTTCTTC
CDR3aa: CASSLSGGTYNEQFF